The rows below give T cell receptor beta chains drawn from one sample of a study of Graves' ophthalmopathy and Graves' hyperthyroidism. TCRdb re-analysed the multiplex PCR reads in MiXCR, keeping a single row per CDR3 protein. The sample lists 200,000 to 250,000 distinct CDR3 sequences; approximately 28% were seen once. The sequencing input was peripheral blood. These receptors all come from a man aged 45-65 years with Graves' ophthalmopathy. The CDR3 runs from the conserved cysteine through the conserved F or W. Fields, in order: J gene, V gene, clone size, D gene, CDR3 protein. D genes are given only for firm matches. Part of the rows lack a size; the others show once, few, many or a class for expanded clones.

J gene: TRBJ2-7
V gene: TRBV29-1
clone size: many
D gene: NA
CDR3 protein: CSVDTAGGQYF

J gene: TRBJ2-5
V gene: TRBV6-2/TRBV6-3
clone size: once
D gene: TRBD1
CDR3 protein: CASSGTGVYQETQYF

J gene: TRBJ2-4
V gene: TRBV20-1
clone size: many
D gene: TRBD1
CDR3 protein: CSASGGTGTNIQYF

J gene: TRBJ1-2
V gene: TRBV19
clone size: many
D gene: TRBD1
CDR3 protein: CASAPGTGDGGYTF

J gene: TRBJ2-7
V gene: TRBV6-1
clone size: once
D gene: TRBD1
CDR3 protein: CASSRDRDGYEQYF

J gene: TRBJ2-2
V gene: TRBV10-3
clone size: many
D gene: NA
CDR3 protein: CAIRGLGSNTGELFF

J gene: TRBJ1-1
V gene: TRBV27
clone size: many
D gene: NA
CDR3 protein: CASREGNTEAFF

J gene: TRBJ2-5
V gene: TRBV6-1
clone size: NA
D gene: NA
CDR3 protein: CASPKWGSETQYF

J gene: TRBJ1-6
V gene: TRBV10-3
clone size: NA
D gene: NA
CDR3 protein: CAISGLDGPNSPLHF

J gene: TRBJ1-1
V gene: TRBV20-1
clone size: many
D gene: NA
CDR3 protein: CSARDPTGPLIMNTEAFF

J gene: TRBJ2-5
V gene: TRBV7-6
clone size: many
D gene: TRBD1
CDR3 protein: CASSLALGQGETQYF

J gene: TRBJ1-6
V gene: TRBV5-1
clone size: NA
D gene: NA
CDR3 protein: CASSLSDDSPLHF

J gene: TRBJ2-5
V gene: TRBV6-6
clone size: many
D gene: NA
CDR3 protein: CASSYSSGAWETQYF

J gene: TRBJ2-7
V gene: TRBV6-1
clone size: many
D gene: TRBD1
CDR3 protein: CASRDGGQGTGEQYF

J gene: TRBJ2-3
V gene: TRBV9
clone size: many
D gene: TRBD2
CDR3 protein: CASSVAGGPLDTQYF

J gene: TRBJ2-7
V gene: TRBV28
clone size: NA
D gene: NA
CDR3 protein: CASTNDGISYEQYF

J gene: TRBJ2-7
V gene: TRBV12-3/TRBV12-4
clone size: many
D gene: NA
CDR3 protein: CASSPLVGGYEQYF

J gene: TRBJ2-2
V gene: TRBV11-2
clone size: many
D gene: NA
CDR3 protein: CASSFVQGPNTGELFF

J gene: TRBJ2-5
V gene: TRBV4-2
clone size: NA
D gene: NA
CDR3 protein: CASSQLSSRDQETQYF

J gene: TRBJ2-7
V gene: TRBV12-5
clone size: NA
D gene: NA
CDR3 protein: CASSIDRGYGQYF

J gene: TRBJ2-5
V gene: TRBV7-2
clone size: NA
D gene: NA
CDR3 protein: CASSPPWAQETQYF

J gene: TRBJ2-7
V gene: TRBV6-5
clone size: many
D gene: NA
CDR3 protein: CASSYSVASYEQYF

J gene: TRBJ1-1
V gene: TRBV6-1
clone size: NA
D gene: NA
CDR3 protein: CASSQRLGSNTEAFF

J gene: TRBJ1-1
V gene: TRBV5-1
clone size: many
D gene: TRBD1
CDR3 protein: CASIRGGQGLTEAFF

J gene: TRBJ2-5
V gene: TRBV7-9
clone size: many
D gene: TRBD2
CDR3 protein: CASSLVSGTSGSETQYF

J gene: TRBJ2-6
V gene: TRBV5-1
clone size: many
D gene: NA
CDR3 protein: CASNKDSGANVLTF

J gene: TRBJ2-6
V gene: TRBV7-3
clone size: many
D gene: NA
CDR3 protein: CASSFSGGANVLTF

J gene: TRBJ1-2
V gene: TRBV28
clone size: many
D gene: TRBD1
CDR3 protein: CASRRGQAGYGYTF

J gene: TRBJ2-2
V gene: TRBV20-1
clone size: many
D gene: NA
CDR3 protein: CSAVKAGANTGELFF

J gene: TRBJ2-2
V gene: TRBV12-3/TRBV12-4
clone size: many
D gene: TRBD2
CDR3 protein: CASSLSSGTRTGELFF

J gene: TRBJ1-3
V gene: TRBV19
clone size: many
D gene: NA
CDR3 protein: CASSMGDIGNTIYF

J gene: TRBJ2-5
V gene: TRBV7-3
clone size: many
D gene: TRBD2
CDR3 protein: CASSYRLAEGETQYF

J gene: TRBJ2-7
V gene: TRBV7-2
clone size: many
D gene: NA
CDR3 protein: CASSLNHRDLRAEQYF

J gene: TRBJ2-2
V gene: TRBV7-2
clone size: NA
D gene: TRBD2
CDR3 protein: CASSPWGGSTGELFF

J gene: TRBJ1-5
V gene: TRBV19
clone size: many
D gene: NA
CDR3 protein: CASSVGAVGNQPQHF

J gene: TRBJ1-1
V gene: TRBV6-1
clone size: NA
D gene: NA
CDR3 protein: CASSEWDPSNTEAFF

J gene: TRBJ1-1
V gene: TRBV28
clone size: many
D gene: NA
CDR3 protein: CATSDGYTEAFF

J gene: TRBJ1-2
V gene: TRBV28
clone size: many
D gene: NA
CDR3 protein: CASSTRLNYGYTF

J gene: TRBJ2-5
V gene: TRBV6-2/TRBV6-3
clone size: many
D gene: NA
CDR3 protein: CASSYSMARGNGETQYF

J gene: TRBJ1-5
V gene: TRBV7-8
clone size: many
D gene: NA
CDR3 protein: CASTLPGSNQPQHF

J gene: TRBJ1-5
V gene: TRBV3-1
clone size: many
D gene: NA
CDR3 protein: CASSPWGGPQHF